The clone carrying this T cell receptor (beta chain) came up many times. TCRdb re-derived calls from the RT-PCR reads in MiXCR, one entry per CDR3 protein. The data contain around 500,000 distinct CDR3 sequences, approximately 10% of them seen just once; the ten biggest clones take up approximately 12%. This specimen belongs to a study of response to subunit inactivated influenza vaccine. Losses at the gene ends were 2 bases for V and 1 base for J; bases not matched to a gene: 5. Per germline, CDR1 SGHKS and CDR2 YYEKEE (reference sequence). The CDR3 is made up of 17 amino acids. The sequence was collected from a man between 50 and 59 years old who received an inactivated influenza vaccine. Sequenced material: PBMCs from blood, taken roughly 46 days after vaccination. The chain recombines TRBV5-5 with TRBJ2-3, with 12 bases that match TRBD2. The CDR3 sequence is CASSFPRTSGGTDTQYF. The DNA of the CDR3 is TGTGCCAGCAGCTTCCCGCGGACTAGCGGGGGCACAGATACGCAGTATTTT.